This T cell receptor (beta chain) stems from a study of cytomegalovirus exposure and HLA in healthy donors. A multiplex PCR was run with 60 Vbeta primers and 13 Jbeta primers. Clones were read by immunoSEQ multiplex PCR, and TCRdb kept only the in-frame ones, dropping some. Of roughly 200,000 clones detected, more than 65% appear once; the ten largest clones hold approximately 1.5%. This clone was detected many times. Sequenced input: PBMCs. The sequence was obtained from a girl aged 5-17 years in good health and CMV-seropositive.

The CDR3: CASSATGDEKLFF. CDR3 bases: TGTGCCAGCAGTGCTACAGGGGATGAAAAACTGTTTTTT. The chain recombines TRBV6-1 with TRBJ1-4; TRBD1 aligns across 7 bases. V shed 4 bases, J shed 6 bases, and the junction held 2 bases outside the gene matches. CDR3 length: 13 amino acids. Germline values: CDR1 MNHNS, CDR2 SASEGT.